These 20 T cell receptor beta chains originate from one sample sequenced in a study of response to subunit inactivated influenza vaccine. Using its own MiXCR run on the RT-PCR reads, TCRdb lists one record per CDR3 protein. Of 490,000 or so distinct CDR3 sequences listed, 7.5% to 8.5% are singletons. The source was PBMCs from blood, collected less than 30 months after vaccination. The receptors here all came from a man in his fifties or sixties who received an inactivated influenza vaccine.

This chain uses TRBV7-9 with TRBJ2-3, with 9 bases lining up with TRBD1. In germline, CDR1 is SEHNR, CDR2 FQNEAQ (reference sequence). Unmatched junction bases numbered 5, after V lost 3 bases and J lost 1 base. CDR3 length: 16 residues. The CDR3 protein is CASSFNRDRGTDTQYF. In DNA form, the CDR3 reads TGTGCCAGCAGCTTTAACCGGGACAGGGGCACAGATACGCAGTATTTT. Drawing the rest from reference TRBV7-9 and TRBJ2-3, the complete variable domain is DTGVSQNPRHKITKRGQNVTFRCDPISEHNRLYWYRQTLGQGPEFLTYFQNEAQLEKSRLLSDRFSAERPKGSFSTLEIQRTEQGDSAMYLCASSFNRDRGTDTQYFGPGTRLTVL.

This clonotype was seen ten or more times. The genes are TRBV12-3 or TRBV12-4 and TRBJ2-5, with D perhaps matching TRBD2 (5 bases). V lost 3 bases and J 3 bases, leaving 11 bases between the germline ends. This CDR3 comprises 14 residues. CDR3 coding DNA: TGTGCCAGCAGTTTTGAGTCTAGCAAAGAGACCCAGTACTTC. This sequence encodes CASSFESSKETQYF.

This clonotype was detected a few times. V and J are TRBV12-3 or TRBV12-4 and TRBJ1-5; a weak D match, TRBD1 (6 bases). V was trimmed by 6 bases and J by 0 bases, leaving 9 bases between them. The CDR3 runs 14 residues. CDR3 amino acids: CASRGDTSNQPQHF. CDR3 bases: TGTGCCAGCAGGGGGGACACTAGCAATCAGCCCCAGCATTTT.

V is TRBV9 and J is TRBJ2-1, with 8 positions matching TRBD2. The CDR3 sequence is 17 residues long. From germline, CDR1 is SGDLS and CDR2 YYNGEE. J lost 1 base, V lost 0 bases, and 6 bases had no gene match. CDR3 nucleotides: TGTGCCAGCAGCGTAGCGGTAAAGCGGGGGTCCTACAATGAGCAGTTCTTC. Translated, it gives CASSVAVKRGSYNEQFF.

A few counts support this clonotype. CDR3 sequence: CSASPPLADNQPQHF. In DNA, the CDR3 is TGCAGTGCCTCACCCCCCTTAGCAGACAATCAGCCCCAGCATTTT. The gene calls are TRBV20-1 and TRBJ1-5; D uncertain. Germline-derived CDR1 and CDR2 are DFQATT and SNEGSKA (reference sequence). V was clipped by 6 bases and J by 3 bases, with 18 bases between them. This CDR3 is 15 amino acids long.

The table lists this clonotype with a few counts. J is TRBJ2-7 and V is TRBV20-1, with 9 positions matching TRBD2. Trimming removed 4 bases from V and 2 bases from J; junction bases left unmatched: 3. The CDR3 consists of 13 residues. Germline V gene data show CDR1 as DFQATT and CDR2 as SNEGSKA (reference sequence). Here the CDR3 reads CSATSGDPYEQYF. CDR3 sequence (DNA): TGCAGTGCTACTAGCGGGGATCCCTACGAGCAGTACTTC.

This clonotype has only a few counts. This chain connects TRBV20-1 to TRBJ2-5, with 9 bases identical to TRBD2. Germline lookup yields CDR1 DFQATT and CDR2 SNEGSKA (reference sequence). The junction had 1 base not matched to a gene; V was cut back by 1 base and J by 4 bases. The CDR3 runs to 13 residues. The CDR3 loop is CSARGSGRETQYF. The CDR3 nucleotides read TGCAGTGCTAGAGGTAGCGGGAGAGAGACCCAGTACTTC.

The CDR3 spells CSANRGVGMNEQYF. The CDR3 bases are TGCAGTGCTAACAGGGGCGTGGGTATGAACGAGCAGTACTTC. The rearrangement uses TRBV20-1 and TRBJ2-7, with 7 bases aligning to TRBD1. The J segment lost 5 bases and the V segment lost 4 bases, leaving 11 bases of the junction unmatched. The germline V gene has CDR1 DFQATT and CDR2 SNEGSKA (reference sequence). The CDR3 sequence is 14 residues long.

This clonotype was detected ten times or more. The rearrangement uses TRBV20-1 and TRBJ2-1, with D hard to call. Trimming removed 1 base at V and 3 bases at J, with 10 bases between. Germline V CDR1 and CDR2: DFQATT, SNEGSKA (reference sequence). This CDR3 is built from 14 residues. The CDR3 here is CSARGQSVYNEQFF. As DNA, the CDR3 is TGCAGTGCTAGAGGCCAGAGTGTCTACAATGAGCAGTTCTTC.

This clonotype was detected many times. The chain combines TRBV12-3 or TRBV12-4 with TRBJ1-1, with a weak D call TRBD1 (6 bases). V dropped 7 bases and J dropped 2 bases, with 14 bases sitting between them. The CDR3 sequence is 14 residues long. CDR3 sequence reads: CASTLGHFNTEAFF. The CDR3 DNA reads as TGTGCCAGCACCTTGGGACATTTTAACACTGAAGCTTTCTTT.

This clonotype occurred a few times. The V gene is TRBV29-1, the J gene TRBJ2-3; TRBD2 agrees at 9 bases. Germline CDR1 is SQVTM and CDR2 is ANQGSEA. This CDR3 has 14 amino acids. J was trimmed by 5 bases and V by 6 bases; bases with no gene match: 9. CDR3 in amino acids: CSVFSGGGGDTQYF. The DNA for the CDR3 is TGCAGCGTGTTTAGCGGGGGAGGAGGAGATACGCAGTATTTT.

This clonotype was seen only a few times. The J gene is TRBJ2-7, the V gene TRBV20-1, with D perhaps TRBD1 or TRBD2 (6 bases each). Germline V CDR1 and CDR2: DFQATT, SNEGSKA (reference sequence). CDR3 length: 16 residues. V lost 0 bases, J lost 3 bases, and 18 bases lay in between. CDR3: CSARDMRGAGDYEQYF. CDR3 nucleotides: TGCAGTGCTAGAGATATGAGGGGGGCAGGGGACTACGAGCAGTACTTC.

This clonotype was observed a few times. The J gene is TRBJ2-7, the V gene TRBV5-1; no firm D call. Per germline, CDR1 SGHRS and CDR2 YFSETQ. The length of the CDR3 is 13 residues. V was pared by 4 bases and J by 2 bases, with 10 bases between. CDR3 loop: CASSPHSTYEQYF. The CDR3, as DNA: TGCGCCAGCAGCCCCCACTCTACCTACGAGCAGTACTTC.

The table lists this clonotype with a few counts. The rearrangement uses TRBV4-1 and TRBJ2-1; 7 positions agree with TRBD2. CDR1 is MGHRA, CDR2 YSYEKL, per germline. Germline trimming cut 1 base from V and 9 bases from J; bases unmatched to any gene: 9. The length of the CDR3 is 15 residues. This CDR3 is CASSQVIGGTSEQFF. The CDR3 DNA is TGCGCCAGCAGCCAAGTTATCGGGGGGACCTCTGAGCAGTTCTTC.

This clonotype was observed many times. CDR3 amino acids: CASSPTGGTYNEQFF. The CDR3 region has the DNA TGTGCCAGCAGCCCGACGGGCGGGACCTACAATGAGCAGTTCTTC. This chain joins TRBV9 and TRBJ2-1; the D gene is possibly TRBD2 (6 bases). The CDR3 contains 15 residues. Germline CDR1 SGDLS, CDR2 YYNGEE. The V end was cut by 4 bases, the J end by 2 bases, with 13 bases between.

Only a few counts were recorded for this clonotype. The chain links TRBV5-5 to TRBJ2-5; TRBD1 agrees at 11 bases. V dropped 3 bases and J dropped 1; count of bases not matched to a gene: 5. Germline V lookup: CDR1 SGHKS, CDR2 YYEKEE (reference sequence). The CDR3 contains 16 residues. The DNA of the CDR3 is TGTGCCAGCAGCTGGTCCGGGACAGGGGGCCAAGAGACCCAGTACTTC. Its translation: CASSWSGTGGQETQYF.

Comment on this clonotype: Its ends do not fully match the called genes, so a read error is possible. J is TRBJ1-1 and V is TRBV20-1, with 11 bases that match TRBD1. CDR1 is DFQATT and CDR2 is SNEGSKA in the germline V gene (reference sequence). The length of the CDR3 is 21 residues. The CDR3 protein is CCAPIFRGTGGLGYVNTEAFF. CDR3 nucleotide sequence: TGCTGTGCTCCCATATTTCGAGGGACAGGGGGGTTAGGCTATGTGAACACTGAAGCTTTCTTT.

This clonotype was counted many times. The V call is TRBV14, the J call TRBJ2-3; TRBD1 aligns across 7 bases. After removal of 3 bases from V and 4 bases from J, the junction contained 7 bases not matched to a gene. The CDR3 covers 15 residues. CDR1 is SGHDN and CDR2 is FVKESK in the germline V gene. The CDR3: CASSHLQGSADTQYF. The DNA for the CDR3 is TGTGCCAGCAGCCACTTACAGGGGTCCGCAGATACGCAGTATTTT.

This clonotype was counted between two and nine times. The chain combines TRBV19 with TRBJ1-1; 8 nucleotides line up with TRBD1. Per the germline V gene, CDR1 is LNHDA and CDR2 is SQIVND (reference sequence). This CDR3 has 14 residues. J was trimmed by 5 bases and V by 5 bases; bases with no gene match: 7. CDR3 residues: CASSRQGLRTEAFF. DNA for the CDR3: TGTGCCAGTAGTCGACAGGGGCTAAGGACTGAAGCTTTCTTT.

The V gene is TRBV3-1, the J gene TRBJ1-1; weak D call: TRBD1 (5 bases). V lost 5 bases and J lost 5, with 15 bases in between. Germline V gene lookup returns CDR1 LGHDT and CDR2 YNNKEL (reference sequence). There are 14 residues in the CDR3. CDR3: CASSTTGGRTEAFF. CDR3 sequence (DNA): TGTGCCAGCAGCACCACCGGGGGGAGAACTGAAGCTTTCTTT.